Included here is one T cell receptor beta chain sequence, with context. This clonotype came up many times. The target of this receptor is not known. Within one base of it there is no much larger clone, and no base qualities were kept. Stable Graves' hyperthyroidism was defined as the absence of progression to ophthalmopathy over 18 months of follow-up. Hyperthyroidism patients were aged 18 to 65 years and newly diagnosed, with disease duration of less than 2 months. Patients with uncontrolled infections, other autoimmune diseases, pregnancy or lactation were excluded. Diagnoses were based on clinical symptoms, serum thyroxine and TRAb, thyroid ultrasound and orbital computed tomography. PBMCs were separated from 10 ml of fresh peripheral blood using Ficoll-Paque density gradient centrifugation. Trizol reagent was used to extract total RNA, and RNA quality was then checked on an Agilent 2100 Bioanalyzer.

The data belong to a study of T cells in Graves' hyperthyroidism and ophthalmopathy (dated by TCRdb to about 2019). About the full investigation: Peripheral blood samples were taken at initial diagnosis, before any treatment was given. For training and testing, the 80 to 100 patients in the discovery cohort were randomly divided in a 7:3 ratio. According to the paper, TCR Vbeta CDR3 sequencing was carried out on approximately 140 peripheral blood samples, which came from over 40 ophthalmopathy, under 85 hyperthyroidism and roughly 17 progressor patients. The study also compared thyroid tissue and blood T-cell repertoires from several Graves' hyperthyroidism patients. Once sampling was done, hyperthyroidism patients were given methimazole at a starting dose of 30 mg daily, whereas ophthalmopathy patients were given high-dose intravenous methylprednisolone. TCR V-J signatures able to tell the groups apart were searched for in a discovery cohort of about a hundred patients, of whom roughly 42 had Graves' ophthalmopathy and 55 to 65 had stable Graves' hyperthyroidism. An independent validation cohort of 18 to 20 hyperthyroidism patients and more than 15 patients who later progressed to ophthalmopathy tested prospective prediction of ophthalmopathy.

The TCR beta CDR3 regions were amplified from the RNA transcripts. The first round of RT-PCR for the TCR CDR3 was performed with the HTBI primer set and the Qiagen OneStep RT-PCR kit. The libraries were constructed in a second round of multiplex PCR and then size-selected and purified. The libraries were sequenced on an Illumina HiSeq2000 using paired-end 100 bp reads. For the original study's pipeline: SOAPnuke was used to process the raw data, with reads discarded if the reads contained adapters or uncalled bases, had a mean Phred below 15, or lacked an exact constant-primer or identifier match. COPE v1.2.5 was used to merge high-quality paired reads, and clonotypes were defined as unique nucleotide sequences. MiTCR v1.1 was used to align clonotypes to the IMGT TRBV, TRBD and TRBJ reference segments. The analysis was restricted to V-J combinations with a frequency above 0.0001, which together covered 99.2% of the repertoires. A TCS score was defined as the ratio between F50 (clonal expansion) and ExV (chaos), using BLOSUM62-based TCRdist between CDR3 peptides within each V-J. Welch's t-statistics and random forest reduced 500 to 650 V-J features to 10 to 15, which were used in a naive Bayes classifier (R e1071). Thyroid-blood repertoire similarity was quantified with the Morisita-Horn index. TCRdb itself trimmed the public reads at Q25 with fastp, ran MiXCR and retained productive beta chains. Every entry covers one CDR3 protein and lists the most common genes and DNA from its rows. The V and J calls were determined by TCRdb, not by the authors. The sample includes about 760,000 distinct CDR3 sequences, with 35% observed a single time. The leading ten clones occupy 31% of the sample.

What the work shows at the level of the full study, not this receptor alone: A 13 V-J signature model separated ophthalmopathy from stable hyperthyroidism, with approximately 86% sensitivity and about 81% specificity in cross-validation and 80%/75% in testing. Blood samples also contained most of the expanded thyroid clonotypes (frequency above 0.001), which suggests that blood repertoires may reflect thyroid immune responses. Sample size was not statistically predetermined, and blinding of investigators to group allocation was not performed. In validation, progression to ophthalmopathy was predicted by the model with around 70% sensitivity and under 85% specificity, a median of 6.5 months before onset.

The V end gives up 6 bases and the J end 4 bases, leaving 14 bases in the junction not matched to a gene. Measured from the cysteine to the phenylalanine, the CDR3 is 17 residues long. This entry keeps only the CDR3 DNA: 51 bases, framed from base 1. In the germline V gene, CDR1 corresponds to MNHEY and CDR2 to SVGAGI. The chain joins TRBV6-5 to TRBJ2-5, and TRBD2 aligns with 10 junction nucleotides. This TCR was recovered from a woman aged 40 to 55 with Graves' hyperthyroidism. The sample taken for sequencing was blood. In nucleotide form, the sequence is TGTGCCAGCAGCAGCCCTCTCCTAGCGGGGGCAAGAGAGACCCAGTACTTC. Translated, this gives CASSSPLLAGARETQYF.